These T cell receptor beta chains were read from a single sample in a study of blood T cell repertoires in COVID-19. Data came from immunoSEQ multiplex PCR; TCRdb stores just in-frame clones and leaves some out. This table holds some 180,000 clones, 80% to 95% found once. Source material: peripheral blood. These TCRs come from a man over 45 with acute or convalescent COVID-19. CDR3s include the opening cysteine and the closing phenylalanine or tryptophan. The D gene is left open where the match is weak. Size is omitted from some rows. Given values are once, few, many or a class for expanded clones.

cdr3_nt cdr3_aa clone_size j_call d_call v_call
TGTGCCAGCAGCCCGGTGGGGCAAACAGATACGCAGTATTTT CASSPVGQTDTQYF - TRBJ2-3 - TRBV9
TGTGCCATCAGTGAGGCTAAAGGGACAGGGGCCAAGCCCCAGCATTTT CAISEAKGTGAKPQHF - TRBJ1-5 TRBD1 TRBV10-3
TGTGCCAGTAGTATTGGACTGGATGGGACAGATACGCAGTATTTT CASSIGLDGTDTQYF - TRBJ2-3 - TRBV19
TGTGCCAGCAGCTTAGCCGGGACAGAATACACCTTC CASSLAGTEYTF - TRBJ1-2 TRBD1 TRBV11-2
TGTGCCAGCAGTGGAATGGGACAGGGTGTCGGTCAGCCCCAGCATTTT CASSGMGQGVGQPQHF once TRBJ1-5 TRBD1 TRBV6-1
TGTGCCATCAGGCCGACAGGGACAAATTCACCCCTCCACTTT CAIRPTGTNSPLHF - TRBJ1-6 TRBD1 TRBV10-3
TGTGCCAGCAGCCCGGGACAGGGGGTTGAAAAACTGTTTTTT CASSPGQGVEKLFF - TRBJ1-4 TRBD1 TRBV5-4
TGTGCCAGCTATAGAGGCAATGAGCAGTTCTTC CASYRGNEQFF - TRBJ2-1 - TRBV27
TGTGCCAGCAGTTACTTGACAGGATCTAATGAAAAACTGTTTTTT CASSYLTGSNEKLFF - TRBJ1-4 - TRBV6-2/TRBV6-3
TGTGCCAGTAGTATAGGAGATTTTAGCAATCAGCCCCAGCATTTT CASSIGDFSNQPQHF - TRBJ1-5 - TRBV19
TGTGCCAGCAGTCCTAGCGGTCAAGAGACCCAGTACTTC CASSPSGQETQYF - TRBJ2-5 TRBD2 TRBV27
TGTGCCACCAGTCCGGGACAGAGCACAGATACGCAGTATTTT CATSPGQSTDTQYF - TRBJ2-3 TRBD1 TRBV15
TGTGCCAGCAGCTTTGGGACAGTGAACACTGAAGCTTTCTTT CASSFGTVNTEAFF - TRBJ1-1 TRBD1 TRBV5-6
TGTGCCAGTAGTTCCAGACTAGCGGGCAATGAGCAGTTCTTC CASSSRLAGNEQFF once TRBJ2-1 TRBD2 TRBV19
TGTGCCAGCAGAGACAGGGTATCTGGAAACACCATATATTTT CASRDRVSGNTIYF - TRBJ1-3 TRBD1 TRBV27
TGTGCCAGCAGTTATCCCCAGGGGGCCCATACTGAAGCTTTCTTT CASSYPQGAHTEAFF - TRBJ1-1 TRBD1 TRBV6-2/TRBV6-3